These 18 T cell receptor beta chains were sequenced from one sample in a study of T cells in narcolepsy. Here immunoSEQ multiplex PCR was the method, and the copy in TCRdb shows in-frame clones only, minus some. The sample holds about 35,000 clones; around 80% are singletons and the top ten take around 1%. Input material: memory (CD45RA-) CD4+ T cells from blood. Source of these receptors: a human donor in good health.

The chain carries TRBV29-1 and TRBJ1-3; TRBD1 agrees at 7 bases. The CDR3 has 15 residues. Trimming at V came to 7 bases and at J to 0 bases, leaving 9 bases not matched to a gene. Germline-derived CDR1 and CDR2 are SQVTM and ANQGSEA. This CDR3 is CSARTGAHSGNTIYF. The DNA for the CDR3 is TGCAGCGCGAGAACAGGGGCGCACTCTGGAAACACCATATATTTT.

The chain recombines TRBV9 with TRBJ2-7, with TRBD2 matching over 13 bases. Germline values: CDR1 SGDLS, CDR2 YYNGEE. J lost 0 bases, V lost 4 bases, and 10 bases had no gene match. There are 18 residues in the CDR3. The CDR3 protein is CASSYQTRTSGSSYEQYF. As DNA, the CDR3 is TGTGCCAGCAGCTATCAGACCAGGACTAGCGGGAGCTCCTACGAGCAGTACTTC. The full variable domain, its missing parts supplied by reference TRBV9 and TRBJ2-7, is DSGVTQTPKHLITATGQRVTLRCSPRSGDLSVYWYQQSLDQGLQFLIQYYNGEERAKGNILERFSAQQFPDLHSELNLSSLELGDSALYFCASSYQTRTSGSSYEQYFGPGTRLTVT.

V is TRBV18 and J is TRBJ1-3, with D tentatively TRBD1 (5 bases). Trimming left V 0 bases short and J 0 bases short, with 12 bases between. Germline CDR1 KGHSH, CDR2 LQKENI. The CDR3 extends over 17 amino acids. This CDR3 reads CASSPPGQGHSGNTIYF. The CDR3 DNA follows: TGTGCCAGCTCACCACCGGGGCAGGGCCACTCTGGAAACACCATATATTTT.

In this sample, this clone is medium-sized. The chain has TRBV6-1 and TRBJ2-7; weak D call: TRBD2 (5 bases). Germline V gene data show CDR1 as MNHNS and CDR2 as SASEGT. The CDR3 spans 15 residues. V was clipped by 1 base and J by 0 bases, with 10 bases between them. CDR3 in amino acids: CASSEVTGSSYEQYF. The DNA of the CDR3 is TGTGCCAGCAGTGAAGTCACGGGGAGCTCCTACGAGCAGTACTTC.

The chain carries TRBV28 and TRBJ2-5; 12 bases agree with TRBD1. CDR1 and CDR2 (germline): MDHEN, SYDVKM. The V gene end was trimmed by 2 bases and the J gene end by 4 bases; junction bases not matched to a gene: 5. The CDR3 has 16 amino acids. The CDR3 sequence is CASSLTGTGGRETQYF. The DNA for the CDR3 is TGTGCCAGCAGTTTAACCGGGACAGGGGGCAGAGAGACCCAGTACTTC.

J is TRBJ2-2 and V is TRBV5-1; 10 bases are a match to TRBD1. V was pared by 0 bases and J by 1 base, with 3 bases of the junction left unmatched. The CDR3 has 17 amino acids. The germline CDR1 and CDR2 sequences are SGHRS and YFSETQ. Here the CDR3 reads CASSLVGQGLNTGELFF. Here the CDR3 DNA reads TGCGCCAGCAGCTTGGTGGGACAGGGGTTGAACACCGGGGAGCTGTTTTTT. The whole variable domain, filled in from reference TRBV5-1 and TRBJ2-2, reads KAGVTQTPRYLIKTRGQQVTLSCSPISGHRSVSWYQQTPGQGLQFLFEYFSETQRNKGNFPGRFSGRQFSNSRSEMNVSTLELGDSALYLCASSLVGQGLNTGELFFGEGSRLTVL.

Remarks on this clone: Other DNA sequences in this sample translate to the same CDR3. In DNA form, the CDR3 reads TGTGCCAGCAGCCGGGACAGGGGGCTCACTGAAGCTTTCTTT. Translation gives CASSRDRGLTEAFF. This chain joins TRBV5-5 and TRBJ1-1, with TRBD1 identical over 12 bases. CDR1 and CDR2 from the germline V gene are SGHKS and YYEKEE (reference sequence). The junction had 2 bases not matched to a gene; V was cut back by 4 bases and J by 4 bases. The CDR3 spans 14 residues.

This sequence joins TRBV27 and TRBJ1-5; weak D call: TRBD1 (5 bases). Deletions cut 1 base from V and 2 bases from J, with 6 bases between. Germline V CDR1 and CDR2: MNHEY, SMNVEV (reference sequence). The CDR3 length is 14 residues. DNA for the CDR3: TGTGCCAGCAGTTTATTGGGGGGCAATCAGCCCCAGCATTTT. It encodes CASSLLGGNQPQHF.

The genes are TRBV28 and TRBJ2-1, with D unclear. CDR3 length equals 14 residues. V lost 5 bases and J 6 bases, leaving 14 bases between the germline ends. Per the germline V gene, CDR1 is MDHEN and CDR2 is SYDVKM. The CDR3 DNA follows: TGTGCCAGCAGTCCTCGTGGAGCCCGCAATGAGCAGTTCTTC. Its protein is CASSPRGARNEQFF.

This clone turned up a few times. This rearrangement joins TRBV28 to TRBJ2-3; 11 positions agree with TRBD2. The ends lost 7 bases at V and 5 bases at J; junction bases unmatched: 8. Germline V gene lookup returns CDR1 MDHEN and CDR2 SYDVKM. There are 15 residues in the CDR3. This CDR3 reads CASNPTSGRGDTQYF. The CDR3 DNA is TGTGCCAGCAACCCTACTAGCGGGAGAGGAGATACGCAGTATTTT.

The V and J genes are TRBV2 and TRBJ2-1; 8 bases map to TRBD1. CDR3 size: 16 residues. V gave up 6 bases and J gave up 1 base; unmatched junction bases: 8. Per the germline V gene, CDR1 is SNHLY and CDR2 is FYNNEI. This chain's CDR3 is CASRDRTGLSYNEQFF. The DNA of the CDR3 is TGTGCCAGCAGGGACCGGACAGGGTTGTCCTACAATGAGCAGTTCTTC.

This sequence joins TRBV6-5 and TRBJ1-1; D remains ambiguous. The V gene's germline CDR1 is MNHEY and CDR2 SVGAGI. This CDR3 has 15 residues. V gave up 6 bases and J gave up 0 bases, with 14 bases separating them. CDR3 loop: CASRELGIMNTEAFF. CDR3 DNA: TGTGCCAGCAGAGAGTTAGGCATCATGAACACTGAAGCTTTCTTT.

The chain is built from TRBV14 and TRBJ2-3; no reliable D call. Germline CDR1 SGHDN, CDR2 FVKESK. V was trimmed by 2 bases and J by 2 bases, leaving 2 bases between them. This CDR3 has 12 amino acids. CDR3: CASSQFTDTQYF. The DNA of the CDR3 is TGTGCCAGCAGCCAATTCACAGATACGCAGTATTTT.

The rearrangement uses TRBV6-5 and TRBJ1-2, with 7 bases that match TRBD1. Germline assignment: CDR1 MNHEY and CDR2 SVGAGI. The junction had 4 bases not matched to a gene; V was cut back by 2 bases and J by 4 bases. CDR3 length: 14 amino acids. The CDR3 loop reads CASSYGTEGYGYTF. In DNA form, the CDR3 reads TGTGCCAGCAGTTACGGGACAGAGGGCTATGGCTACACCTTC.

This chain uses TRBV7-6 with TRBJ1-5; D is unclear. Germline CDR1 and CDR2: SGHVS and FNYEAQ. V was clipped by 5 bases and J by 1 base, with 6 bases between them. The CDR3 loop spans 13 amino acids. CDR3 in DNA: TGTGCCAGCAGCCCAAGGAGCAATCAGCCCCAGCATTTT. It specifies CASSPRSNQPQHF.

The V gene is TRBV14, the J gene TRBJ1-3; D not resolved. Trimming shortened V by 4 bases and J by 0 bases, and 7 bases separated the two germline ends. CDR3 size: 14 residues. CDR1 is SGHDN and CDR2 is FVKESK in the germline V gene. The CDR3 sequence is CASSRRVSGNTIYF. The DNA of the CDR3 is TGTGCCAGCAGCCGAAGAGTCTCTGGAAACACCATATATTTT.

The chain links TRBV15 to TRBJ2-7; possible D gene TRBD2, 6 bases. The germline CDR1 and CDR2 sequences are LNHNV and YYDKDF (reference sequence). The CDR3 totals 15 residues. Trimming removed 1 base from V and 4 bases from J, with 14 bases in between. The CDR3 loop reads CATSRGTASAYEQYF. CDR3 DNA sequence: TGTGCCACCAGCAGAGGTACGGCTAGCGCTTACGAGCAGTACTTC.

Only a few counts were recorded for this clone. V usage is TRBV30 and J usage is TRBJ2-4; unclear D gene. V gave up 2 bases and J gave up 0 bases, with 5 bases separating them. Germline CDR1 is GTSNPN and CDR2 is SVGIG (reference sequence). This CDR3 region has 13 residues. CDR3 sequence reads: CAWSKVAKNIQYF. CDR3 DNA sequence: TGTGCCTGGAGTAAGGTAGCCAAAAACATTCAGTACTTC.